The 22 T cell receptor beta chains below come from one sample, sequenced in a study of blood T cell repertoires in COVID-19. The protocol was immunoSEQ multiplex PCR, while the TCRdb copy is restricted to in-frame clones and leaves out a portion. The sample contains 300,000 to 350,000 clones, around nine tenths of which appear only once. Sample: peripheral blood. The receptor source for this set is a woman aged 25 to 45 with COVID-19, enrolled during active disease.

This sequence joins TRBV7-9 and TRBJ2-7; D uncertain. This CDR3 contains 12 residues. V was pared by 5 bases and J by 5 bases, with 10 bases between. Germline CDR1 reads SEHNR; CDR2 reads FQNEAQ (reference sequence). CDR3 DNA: TGTGCCAGCAGCCCCCCCCTCGACGAGCAGTACTTC. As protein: CASSPPLDEQYF.

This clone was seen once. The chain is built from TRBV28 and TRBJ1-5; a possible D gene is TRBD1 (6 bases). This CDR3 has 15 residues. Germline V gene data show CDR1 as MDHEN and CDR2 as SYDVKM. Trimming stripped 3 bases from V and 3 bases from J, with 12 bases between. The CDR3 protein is CASSFPTGFNQPQHF. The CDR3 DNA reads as TGTGCCAGCAGTTTCCCGACAGGTTTCAATCAGCCCCAGCATTTT.

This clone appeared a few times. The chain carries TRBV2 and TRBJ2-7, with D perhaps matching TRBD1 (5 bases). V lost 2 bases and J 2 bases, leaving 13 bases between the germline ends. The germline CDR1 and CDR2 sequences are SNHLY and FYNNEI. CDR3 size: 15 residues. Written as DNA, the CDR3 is TGTGCCAGCAGTGAAACAGGCCCACCGGCCTACGAGCAGTACTTC. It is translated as CASSETGPPAYEQYF.

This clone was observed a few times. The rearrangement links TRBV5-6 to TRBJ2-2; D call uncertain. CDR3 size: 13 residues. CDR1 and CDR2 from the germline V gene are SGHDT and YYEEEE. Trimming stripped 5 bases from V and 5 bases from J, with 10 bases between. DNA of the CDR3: TGTGCCAGCAGGGGCCGGCGAACCGGGGAGCTGTTTTTT. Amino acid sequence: CASRGRRTGELFF.

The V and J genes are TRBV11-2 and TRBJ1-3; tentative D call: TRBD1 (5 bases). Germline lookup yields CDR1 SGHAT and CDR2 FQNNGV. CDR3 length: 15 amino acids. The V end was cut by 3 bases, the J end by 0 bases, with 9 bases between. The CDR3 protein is CASSFRAPSGNTIYF. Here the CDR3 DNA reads TGTGCCAGCAGCTTCAGGGCTCCCTCTGGAAACACCATATATTTT.

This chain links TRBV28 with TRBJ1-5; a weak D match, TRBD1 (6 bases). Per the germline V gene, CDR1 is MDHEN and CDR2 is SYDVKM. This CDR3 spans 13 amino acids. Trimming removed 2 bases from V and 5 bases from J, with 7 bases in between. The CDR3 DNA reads TGTGCCAGCAGTTTACCAGGGGATCAGCCCCAGCATTTT. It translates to CASSLPGDQPQHF.

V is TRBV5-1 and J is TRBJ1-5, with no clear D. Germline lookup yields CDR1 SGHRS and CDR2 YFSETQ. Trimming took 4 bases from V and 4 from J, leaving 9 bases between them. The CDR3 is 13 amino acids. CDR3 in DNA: TGCGCCAGCAGCCGAGACACAAATCAGCCCCAGCATTTT. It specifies CASSRDTNQPQHF. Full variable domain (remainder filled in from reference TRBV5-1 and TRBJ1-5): KAGVTQTPRYLIKTRGQQVTLSCSPISGHRSVSWYQQTPGQGLQFLFEYFSETQRNKGNFPGRFSGRQFSNSRSEMNVSTLELGDSALYLCASSRDTNQPQHFGDGTRLSIL.

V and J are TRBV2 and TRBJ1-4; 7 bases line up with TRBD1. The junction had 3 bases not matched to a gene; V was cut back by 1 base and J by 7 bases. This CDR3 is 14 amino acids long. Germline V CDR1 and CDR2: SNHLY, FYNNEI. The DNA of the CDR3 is TGTGCCAGCAGTGAAGAGGGGGCGGCTGAAAAACTGTTTTTT. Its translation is CASSEEGAAEKLFF.

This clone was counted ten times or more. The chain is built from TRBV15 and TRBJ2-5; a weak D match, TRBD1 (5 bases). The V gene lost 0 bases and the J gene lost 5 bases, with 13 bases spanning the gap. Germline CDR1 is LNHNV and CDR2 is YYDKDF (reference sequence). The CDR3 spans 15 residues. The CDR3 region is CATSRDPGSGETQYF. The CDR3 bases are TGTGCCACCAGCAGAGATCCAGGGTCGGGCGAGACCCAGTACTTC.

This CDR3 reads CASSLTDSNQPQHF. The CDR3 region has the DNA TGTGCCAGCAGCCTGACAGATAGCAATCAGCCCCAGCATTTT. The chain joins TRBV7-9 to TRBJ1-5, with D perhaps matching TRBD1 (5 bases). The ends were cut back, 5 bases at V and 0 bases at J, with 8 bases in the middle. Germline V CDR1 and CDR2: SEHNR, FQNEAQ (reference sequence). CDR3 length: 14 residues.

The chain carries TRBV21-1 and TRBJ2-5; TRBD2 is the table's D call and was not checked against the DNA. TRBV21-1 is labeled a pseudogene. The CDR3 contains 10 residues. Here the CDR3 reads CASPKVTQYF. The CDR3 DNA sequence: TGTGCCAGCCCTAAAGTGACCCAGTACTTC.

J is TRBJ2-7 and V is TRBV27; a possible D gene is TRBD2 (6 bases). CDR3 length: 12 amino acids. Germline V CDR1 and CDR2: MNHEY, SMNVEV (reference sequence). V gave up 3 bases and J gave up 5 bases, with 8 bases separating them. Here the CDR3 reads CASSLEGNEQYF. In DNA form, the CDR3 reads TGTGCCAGCAGTTTGGAGGGGAACGAGCAGTACTTC.

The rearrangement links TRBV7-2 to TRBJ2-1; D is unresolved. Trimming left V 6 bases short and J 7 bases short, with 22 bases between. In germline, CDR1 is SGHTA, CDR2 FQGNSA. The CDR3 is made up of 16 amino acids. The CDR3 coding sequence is TGTGCCAGCAGTTCCGACACCTCAGTAATCGCAAATGAGCAGTTCTTC. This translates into CASSSDTSVIANEQFF.

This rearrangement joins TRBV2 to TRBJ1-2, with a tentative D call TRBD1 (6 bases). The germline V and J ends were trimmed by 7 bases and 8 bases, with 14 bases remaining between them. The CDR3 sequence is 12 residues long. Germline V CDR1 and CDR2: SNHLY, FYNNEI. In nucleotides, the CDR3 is TGTGCCAGCATGGTGGGGGCGGAGGGCTACACCTTC. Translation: CASMVGAEGYTF.

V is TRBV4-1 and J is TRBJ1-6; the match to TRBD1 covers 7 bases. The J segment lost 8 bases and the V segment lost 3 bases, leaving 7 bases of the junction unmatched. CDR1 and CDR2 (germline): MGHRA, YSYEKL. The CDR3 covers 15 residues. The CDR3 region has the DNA TGCGCCAGCAGCCATCCGACAGGGTTATATTCACCCCTCCACTTT. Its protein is CASSHPTGLYSPLHF.

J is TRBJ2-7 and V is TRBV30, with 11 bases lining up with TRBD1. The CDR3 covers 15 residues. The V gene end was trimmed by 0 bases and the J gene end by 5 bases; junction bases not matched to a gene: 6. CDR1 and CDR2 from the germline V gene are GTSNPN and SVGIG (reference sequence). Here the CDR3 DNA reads TGTGCCTGGAGTGTAGGGACAGGGGGAGGGAACGAGCAGTACTTC. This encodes CAWSVGTGGGNEQYF. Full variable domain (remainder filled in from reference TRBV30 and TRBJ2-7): SQTIHQWPATLVQPVGSPLSLECTVEGTSNPNLYWYRQAAGRGLQLLFYSVGIGQISSEVPQNLSASRPQDRQFILSSKKLLLSDSGFYLCAWSVGTGGGNEQYFGPGTRLTVT.

CDR3 sequence (DNA): TGTGCCAGCAGCCCTGCCCCGGGAGTTACACAGTTCTTC. Its protein product is CASSPAPGVTQFF. This chain links TRBV28 with TRBJ2-1; possibly TRBD2 for D (6 bases). The germline V gene has CDR1 MDHEN and CDR2 SYDVKM. V lost 6 bases, J lost 13 bases, and 19 bases lay in between. The CDR3 runs 13 residues.

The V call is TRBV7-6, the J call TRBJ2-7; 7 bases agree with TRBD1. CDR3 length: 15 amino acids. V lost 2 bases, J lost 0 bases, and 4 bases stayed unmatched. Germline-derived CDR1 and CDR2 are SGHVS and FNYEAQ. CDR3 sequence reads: CASSLSGTASYEQYF. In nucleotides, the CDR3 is TGTGCCAGCAGCTTATCCGGGACAGCCTCCTACGAGCAGTACTTC.

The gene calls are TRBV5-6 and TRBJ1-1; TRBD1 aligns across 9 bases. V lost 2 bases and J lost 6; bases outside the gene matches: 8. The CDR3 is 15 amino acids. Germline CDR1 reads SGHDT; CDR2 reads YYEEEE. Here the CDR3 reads CASSFGTGWGAEAFF. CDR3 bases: TGTGCCAGCAGCTTCGGGACAGGGTGGGGAGCTGAAGCTTTCTTT.

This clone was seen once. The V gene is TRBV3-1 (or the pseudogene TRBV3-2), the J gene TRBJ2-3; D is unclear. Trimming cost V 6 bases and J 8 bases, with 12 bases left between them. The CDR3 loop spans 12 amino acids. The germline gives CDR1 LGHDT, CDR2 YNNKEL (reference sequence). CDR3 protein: CASSPGSGTQYF. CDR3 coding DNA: TGTGCCAGCAGTCCAGGTTCAGGTACGCAGTATTTT.

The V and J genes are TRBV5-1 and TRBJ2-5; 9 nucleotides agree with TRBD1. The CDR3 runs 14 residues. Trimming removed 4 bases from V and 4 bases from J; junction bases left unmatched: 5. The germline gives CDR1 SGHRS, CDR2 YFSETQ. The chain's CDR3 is CASSPGTGRETQYF. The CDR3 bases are TGCGCCAGCAGCCCCGGGACAGGGAGAGAGACCCAGTACTTC.

The CDR3, as DNA: TGCGCCAGCGCTGATGGGGGAGGGCGCAATCAGCCCCAGCATTTT. It encodes CASADGGGRNQPQHF. V and J are TRBV10-2 and TRBJ1-5, with D perhaps matching TRBD1 (5 bases). This CDR3 is built from 15 residues. V was shortened by 8 bases and J by 2 bases, with 16 bases between the two germline ends. CDR1 WSHSY and CDR2 SAAADI come from the germline V gene.